This T cell receptor (beta chain) was documented in a study of T-cell memory formation after mild COVID-19 (dated by TCRdb to about 2021). About the study as a whole: TCR sequence clusters from the two donors were found to be largely donor specific. The cohort was made up of two young adult volunteers, one female and one male, who were previously healthy. In a couple of donors, T-cell clones that expanded and contracted after mild COVID-19 were followed by sequencing TCRalpha and TCRbeta repertoires longitudinally.

Reads for this sample came from an Illumina NovaSeq 6000. TCRalpha and TCRbeta cDNA libraries were constructed by 5'RACE with constant-segment primers, with sample barcodes and unique molecular identifiers being introduced. Trizol reagent was used to extract RNA from every sample. Libraries were amplified in two PCR steps, with a second sample barcode and Illumina TruSeq adapters added in the second step. Sequencing of the libraries was done on an Illumina NovaSeq, producing 2 x 150 bp paired-end reads. The paper's data handling went like this. The reads were demultiplexed and collapsed into UMI-guided consensus sequences using migec v1.2.7. Using mixcr v2.1.11, UMI consensuses were aligned to TRA and TRB V and J templates and then assembled into clonotypes. A clonotype was counted as expanded or contracted only when both edgeR and NoisET called the clonotype significant, with the noise models trained on biological replicates. edgeR calls used a false discovery rate-adjusted p below 0.01 and a log2 fold-change threshold of 1. PCA with hierarchical clustering of max-normalized trajectories of the 1000 most abundant clonotypes was used as exploratory dynamics analysis. Separately sequenced CD4+ and CD8+ repertoires were used to assign the CD4 or CD8 phenotype of responding clones. TCRdb redid the processing of the public reads, applying fastp at Q25 and MiXCR, and retained in-frame beta chains. Each record represents a unique CDR3 protein, reported with the most common genes and DNA among its rows. V and J calls and clone size were set by TCRdb, not the authors. The sample table records approximately 260,000 distinct CDR3 sequences; roughly 18% of these occur just once. 20% to 25% of the sample is held by the ten biggest clonotypes.

Ficoll-Paque density gradient centrifugation was used to isolate PBMCs. Including cysteine and phenylalanine, the CDR3 has 11 amino acids. The retained sequence is limited to the CDR3, 33 bases, with the frame set at the first base. The V and J ends are trimmed by 4 bases and 11 bases, leaving 10 bases between them. The germline V gene supplies CDR1 MRHNA and CDR2 SNTAGT. Note on this clonotype: Its antigen is still unknown. Base qualities were left out, and no much larger clone turns up one base away.

Findings and caveats that apply to the study as a whole: Some responding clones were detected in pre-infection memory, suggesting pre-existing cross-reactive memory T cells joined the SARS-CoV-2 response. Clones that contracted from day 15 to 85 showed balanced CD4/CD8 phenotypes, whereas a second wave of clones that expanded from day 15 to 37 leaned towards CD4+. Only a couple of mild cases were covered by the study, and larger cohorts that include severe cases with pre-infection samples were considered necessary. SARS-CoV-2 specificity of the second-wave clones peaking on day 37 was not confirmed. Contracting CD4+ clones turned up mainly in the CM and EM memory subsets, whereas EMRA was where CD8+ clones were enriched.

Sequences were obtained from PBMCs or a T cell subset sorted from them (not recorded which). The receptor chain draws on TRBV6-4 and TRBJ2-3, with the D call tentatively TRBD1 or TRBD2, each fitting 5 bases. The origin of this receptor is a man aged 18 to 30 who had mild COVID-19 (a few samples of this study predate the infection). The sample titles of this study are shuffled in the database, so cell type and time point are left out; the donor was told from shared clones. The nucleotide sequence is given as TGTGCCAGCAGTGCCGGGGCGCGGCAGTATTTT. Its amino acids are CASSAGARQYF.